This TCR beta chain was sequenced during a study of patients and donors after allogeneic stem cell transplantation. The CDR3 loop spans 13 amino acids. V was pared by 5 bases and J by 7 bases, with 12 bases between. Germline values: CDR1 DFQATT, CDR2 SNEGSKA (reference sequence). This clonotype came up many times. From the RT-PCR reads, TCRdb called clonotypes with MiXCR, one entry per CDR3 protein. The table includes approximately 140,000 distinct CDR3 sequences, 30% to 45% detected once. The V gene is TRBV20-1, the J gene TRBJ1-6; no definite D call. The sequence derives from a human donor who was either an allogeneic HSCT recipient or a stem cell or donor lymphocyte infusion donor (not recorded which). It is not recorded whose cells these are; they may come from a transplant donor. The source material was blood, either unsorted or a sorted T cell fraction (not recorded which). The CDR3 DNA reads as TGCAGTGCTCACCGGCAACCAAATTCACCCCTCCACTTT. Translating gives CSAHRQPNSPLHF.